This is a list of T cell receptor beta chains from one sample in a study of Ad26.COV2.S vaccination and SARS-CoV-2 variants. Assay used: immunoSEQ multiplex PCR; TCRdb lists only in-frame clones, some missing. Of 400,000 to 450,000 clones in the sample, 92% were seen once. Sequencing was performed on peripheral blood, taken in a trial of Ad26.COV2.S vaccine versus placebo. The receptors were sampled from a person between 18 and 65 years old who received the Ad26.COV2.S COVID-19 vaccine or a placebo. Both conserved end residues are part of each CDR3. D genes are given only for firm matches. Where a row states a size, it is once, few, many or the class of an expanded clone; other rows omit it.

clone_size: once; v_call: TRBV11-2; j_call: TRBJ1-1; d_call: -; cdr3_aa: CASIVRPGTEAFF; cdr3_nt: TGTGCCAGCATCGTCAGGCCCGGGACTGAAGCTTTCTTT
clone_size: -; v_call: TRBV19; j_call: TRBJ1-1; d_call: -; cdr3_aa: CASSISWDYTEAFF; cdr3_nt: TGTGCCAGTAGTATTTCCTGGGACTACACTGAAGCTTTCTTT
clone_size: -; v_call: TRBV28; j_call: TRBJ1-1; d_call: -; cdr3_aa: CASSFYFAGTAEAFF; cdr3_nt: TGTGCCAGCAGTTTTTATTTCGCGGGAACAGCTGAAGCTTTCTTT
clone_size: -; v_call: TRBV7-9; j_call: TRBJ2-1; d_call: -; cdr3_aa: CASSLGDPLNEQFF; cdr3_nt: TGTGCCAGCAGCTTAGGGGACCCGCTCAATGAGCAGTTCTTC
clone_size: -; v_call: TRBV19; j_call: TRBJ1-5; d_call: TRBD1; cdr3_aa: CASSKQGQGNDQPQHF; cdr3_nt: TGTGCCAGTAGTAAACAGGGACAGGGGAACGATCAGCCCCAGCATTTT
clone_size: -; v_call: TRBV19; j_call: TRBJ2-7; d_call: -; cdr3_aa: CASSIGTGDYEQYF; cdr3_nt: TGTGCCAGTAGTATTGGAACTGGGGACTACGAGCAGTACTTC
clone_size: -; v_call: TRBV30; j_call: TRBJ1-6; d_call: -; cdr3_aa: CAWGFRRNSPLHF; cdr3_nt: TGTGCCTGGGGCTTTCGCAGGAATTCACCCCTCCACTTT
clone_size: few; v_call: TRBV6-6; j_call: TRBJ2-3; d_call: TRBD2; cdr3_aa: CASSYGGGTDTQYF; cdr3_nt: TGTGCCAGCAGTTACGGCGGGGGGACAGATACGCAGTATTTT
clone_size: -; v_call: TRBV2; j_call: TRBJ1-6; d_call: TRBD1; cdr3_aa: CARTGAGINSPLHF; cdr3_nt: TGTGCCAGAACAGGGGCCGGAATCAATTCACCCCTCCACTTT
clone_size: -; v_call: TRBV15; j_call: TRBJ1-1; d_call: -; cdr3_aa: CATSRDMGTEAFF; cdr3_nt: TGTGCCACCAGCAGAGATATGGGCACTGAAGCTTTCTTT
clone_size: few; v_call: TRBV7-9; j_call: TRBJ2-4; d_call: TRBD2; cdr3_aa: CASSLGEGKNIQYF; cdr3_nt: TGTGCCAGCAGCTTAGGGGAGGGCAAAAACATTCAGTACTTC
clone_size: -; v_call: TRBV5-4; j_call: TRBJ2-7; d_call: TRBD2; cdr3_aa: CASSPGGSGYGEQYF; cdr3_nt: TGTGCCAGCAGCCCGGGGGGTAGCGGGTATGGGGAGCAGTACTTC
clone_size: -; v_call: TRBV4-3; j_call: TRBJ2-2; d_call: -; cdr3_aa: CASSQVNYRGGPTGELFF; cdr3_nt: TGCGCCAGCAGCCAAGTAAATTACCGAGGGGGGCCGACCGGGGAGCTGTTTTTT
clone_size: -; v_call: TRBV19; j_call: TRBJ1-2; d_call: -; cdr3_aa: CASSTRDKANYGYTF; cdr3_nt: TGTGCCAGTAGTACCCGGGACAAAGCTAACTATGGCTACACCTTC
clone_size: -; v_call: TRBV7-2; j_call: TRBJ1-2; d_call: -; cdr3_aa: CATSTTGYYGYTF; cdr3_nt: TGTGCCACCTCCACCACGGGGTACTATGGCTACACCTTC
clone_size: -; v_call: TRBV5-1; j_call: TRBJ1-4; d_call: -; cdr3_aa: CASSPLTRASNEKLFF; cdr3_nt: TGCGCCAGCAGCCCGCTCACCCGCGCAAGTAATGAAAAACTGTTTTTT
clone_size: -; v_call: TRBV6-6; j_call: TRBJ1-4; d_call: -; cdr3_aa: CASSYGATNEKLFF; cdr3_nt: TGTGCCAGCAGTTACGGGGCAACTAATGAAAAACTGTTTTTT
clone_size: -; v_call: TRBV4-1; j_call: TRBJ1-2; d_call: TRBD1; cdr3_aa: CASSQDRGTGYGYTF; cdr3_nt: TGCGCCAGCAGCCAAGATCGCGGGACAGGGTACGGCTACACCTTC
clone_size: -; v_call: TRBV12-3/TRBV12-4; j_call: TRBJ2-1; d_call: -; cdr3_aa: CASRNRDNEQFF; cdr3_nt: TGTGCCAGCAGGAACCGGGACAATGAGCAGTTCTTC
clone_size: -; v_call: TRBV7-2; j_call: TRBJ1-1; d_call: TRBD1; cdr3_aa: CASSSQGAGGNTEAFF; cdr3_nt: TGTGCCAGCAGCTCACAGGGGGCGGGTGGGAACACTGAAGCTTTCTTT
clone_size: -; v_call: TRBV19; j_call: TRBJ2-5; d_call: -; cdr3_aa: CASSHVQGELQETQYF; cdr3_nt: TGTGCCAGTAGTCATGTCCAGGGAGAGCTCCAAGAGACCCAGTACTTC
clone_size: -; v_call: TRBV7-2; j_call: TRBJ2-1; d_call: TRBD1; cdr3_aa: CASSLGGTGATYNEQFF; cdr3_nt: TGTGCCAGCAGCTTAGGAGGGACAGGAGCTACCTACAATGAGCAGTTCTTC
clone_size: once; v_call: TRBV7-9; j_call: TRBJ1-1; d_call: -; cdr3_aa: CASSLALNDEAFF; cdr3_nt: TGTGCCAGCAGCTTAGCACTTAACGATGAAGCTTTCTTT
clone_size: -; v_call: TRBV4-3; j_call: TRBJ2-7; d_call: -; cdr3_aa: CASSQGRDVSYEQYF; cdr3_nt: TGCGCCAGCAGCCAAGGGAGGGACGTATCCTACGAGCAGTACTTC
clone_size: -; v_call: TRBV27; j_call: TRBJ1-1; d_call: -; cdr3_aa: CASSLWVGSNTEAFF; cdr3_nt: TGTGCCAGCAGTTTATGGGTTGGGTCGAACACTGAAGCTTTCTTT
clone_size: -; v_call: TRBV30; j_call: TRBJ2-5; d_call: -; cdr3_aa: CAWNTKLGETQYF; cdr3_nt: TGTGCCTGGAACACAAAACTGGGGGAGACCCAGTACTTC
clone_size: -; v_call: TRBV7-9; j_call: TRBJ1-1; d_call: -; cdr3_aa: CASSFPENTEAFF; cdr3_nt: TGTGCCAGCAGCTTCCCGGAGAACACTGAAGCTTTCTTT
clone_size: -; v_call: TRBV4-1; j_call: TRBJ2-7; d_call: -; cdr3_aa: CASSQGGGEQYF; cdr3_nt: TGCGCCAGCAGCCAGGGGGGAGGCGAGCAGTACTTC
clone_size: -; v_call: TRBV4-3; j_call: TRBJ1-2; d_call: -; cdr3_aa: CASSPGLKIYGYTF; cdr3_nt: TGCGCCAGCAGCCCCGGCCTCAAAATCTATGGCTACACCTTC
clone_size: -; v_call: TRBV5-6; j_call: TRBJ2-1; d_call: TRBD2; cdr3_aa: CASSLAGLAAGNEQFF; cdr3_nt: TGTGCCAGCAGCTTGGCGGGACTAGCGGCTGGCAATGAGCAGTTCTTC
clone_size: once; v_call: TRBV20-1; j_call: TRBJ2-3; d_call: TRBD2; cdr3_aa: CSASGAGGDTQYF; cdr3_nt: TGCAGTGCTAGTGGCGCGGGGGGAGATACGCAGTATTTT
clone_size: -; v_call: TRBV7-6; j_call: TRBJ2-1; d_call: TRBD2; cdr3_aa: CASSEGLEDEQFF; cdr3_nt: TGTGCCAGCAGCGAAGGACTAGAGGATGAGCAGTTCTTC
clone_size: many; v_call: TRBV7-9; j_call: TRBJ1-6; d_call: TRBD1; cdr3_aa: CASSNGQGFYNSPLHF; cdr3_nt: TGTGCCAGCAGCAATGGACAGGGGTTTTATAATTCACCCCTCCACTTT
clone_size: few; v_call: TRBV19; j_call: TRBJ1-2; d_call: -; cdr3_aa: CASSTGGITYGYTF; cdr3_nt: TGTGCCAGTAGTACCGGGGGAATCACCTATGGCTACACCTTC
clone_size: -; v_call: TRBV28; j_call: TRBJ2-7; d_call: -; cdr3_aa: CASKRLDSSYEQYF; cdr3_nt: TGTGCCAGCAAAAGGTTGGACAGCTCCTACGAGCAGTACTTC
clone_size: -; v_call: TRBV24-1; j_call: TRBJ1-3; d_call: TRBD1; cdr3_aa: CATSDAGGAGSGNTIYF; cdr3_nt: TGTGCCACCAGTGATGCAGGGGGCGCGGGCTCTGGAAACACCATATATTTT
clone_size: -; v_call: TRBV6-2/TRBV6-3; j_call: TRBJ2-2; d_call: -; cdr3_aa: CASSSTSQVSGELFF; cdr3_nt: TGTGCCAGCAGTTCGACTAGTCAGGTCTCCGGGGAGCTGTTTTTT
clone_size: -; v_call: TRBV18; j_call: TRBJ2-5; d_call: -; cdr3_aa: CASSRAGETQYF; cdr3_nt: TGTGCCAGCTCCCGCGCCGGAGAGACCCAGTACTTC
clone_size: -; v_call: TRBV6-2/TRBV6-3; j_call: TRBJ2-3; d_call: -; cdr3_aa: CASSPLGESTDTQYF; cdr3_nt: TGTGCCAGCAGCCCTTTGGGGGAAAGCACAGATACGCAGTATTTT
clone_size: -; v_call: TRBV7-8; j_call: TRBJ1-4; d_call: -; cdr3_aa: CASSTWTATNEKLFF; cdr3_nt: TGTGCCAGCAGCACTTGGACAGCAACTAATGAAAAACTGTTTTTT
clone_size: -; v_call: TRBV10-3; j_call: TRBJ1-1; d_call: -; cdr3_aa: CAISDQGKRDTEAFF; cdr3_nt: TGTGCCATCAGTGACCAGGGTAAAAGGGACACTGAAGCTTTCTTT
clone_size: -; v_call: TRBV5-1; j_call: TRBJ1-1; d_call: -; cdr3_aa: CASSRSGNTEAFF; cdr3_nt: TGCGCCAGCAGCCGATCGGGGAACACTGAAGCTTTCTTT
clone_size: -; v_call: TRBV14; j_call: TRBJ1-2; d_call: TRBD1; cdr3_aa: CASRPGQGVFGYTF; cdr3_nt: TGTGCCAGCAGGCCGGGACAGGGGGTTTTTGGCTACACCTTC
clone_size: once; v_call: TRBV7-4; j_call: TRBJ2-3; d_call: -; cdr3_aa: CASSLPLLIYTQYF; cdr3_nt: TGTGCCAGCAGTTTGCCACTCCTAATCTATACGCAGTATTTT
clone_size: -; v_call: TRBV5-6; j_call: TRBJ2-1; d_call: -; cdr3_aa: CASSVDRRDEQFF; cdr3_nt: TGTGCCAGCAGCGTGGACAGGAGGGATGAGCAGTTCTTC
clone_size: -; v_call: TRBV27; j_call: TRBJ2-7; d_call: -; cdr3_aa: CASSPGRGAEQYF; cdr3_nt: TGTGCCAGCAGTCCCGGACGGGGGGCCGAGCAGTACTTC
clone_size: many; v_call: TRBV30; j_call: TRBJ1-2; d_call: -; cdr3_aa: CAWTSTGRGGYGYTF; cdr3_nt: TGTGCCTGGACCAGCACAGGGAGGGGGGGTTATGGCTACACCTTC
clone_size: once; v_call: TRBV4-3; j_call: TRBJ1-2; d_call: -; cdr3_aa: CASSQDSGASYGYTF; cdr3_nt: TGCGCCAGCAGCCAAGATTCAGGAGCCTCCTATGGCTACACCTTC
clone_size: -; v_call: TRBV12-3/TRBV12-4; j_call: TRBJ2-2; d_call: -; cdr3_aa: CASSLARGELFF; cdr3_nt: TGTGCCAGCAGTTTAGCGCGCGGGGAGCTGTTTTTT
clone_size: -; v_call: TRBV24-1; j_call: TRBJ1-2; d_call: -; cdr3_aa: CATSEPIPRSYTF; cdr3_nt: TGTGCCACCAGTGAGCCAATCCCACGGAGCTACACCTTC
clone_size: -; v_call: TRBV3-1/TRBV3-2; j_call: TRBJ2-2; d_call: -; cdr3_aa: CASSRERQGPGGGELFF; cdr3_nt: TGTGCCAGCAGCCGAGAACGACAGGGACCCGGGGGCGGGGAGCTGTTTTTT
clone_size: -; v_call: TRBV14; j_call: TRBJ2-1; d_call: -; cdr3_aa: CASSQEKPGYNEQFF; cdr3_nt: TGTGCCAGCAGCCAAGAGAAACCCGGCTACAATGAGCAGTTCTTC
clone_size: -; v_call: TRBV9; j_call: TRBJ1-2; d_call: TRBD1; cdr3_aa: CASSVSRTGVGYTF; cdr3_nt: TGTGCCAGCAGCGTTTCGAGGACAGGGGTCGGCTACACCTTC
clone_size: -; v_call: TRBV7-2; j_call: TRBJ2-7; d_call: TRBD2; cdr3_aa: CASSLRLAGVSYEQYF; cdr3_nt: TGTGCCAGCAGCCTCCGACTAGCGGGGGTTTCCTACGAGCAGTACTTC
clone_size: -; v_call: TRBV11-2; j_call: TRBJ2-3; d_call: -; cdr3_aa: CASSLGPGVSTDTQYF; cdr3_nt: TGTGCCAGCAGCTTAGGGCCAGGGGTTAGCACAGATACGCAGTATTTT
clone_size: -; v_call: TRBV7-6; j_call: TRBJ2-6; d_call: TRBD1; cdr3_aa: CASSPSLQGAGANVLTF; cdr3_nt: TGTGCCAGCAGCCCGAGTCTACAGGGGGCAGGGGCCAACGTCCTGACTTTC
clone_size: -; v_call: TRBV7-2; j_call: TRBJ1-1; d_call: -; cdr3_aa: CASSFSANTEAFF; cdr3_nt: TGTGCCAGCAGCTTCTCGGCGAACACTGAAGCTTTCTTT
clone_size: -; v_call: TRBV9; j_call: TRBJ2-7; d_call: TRBD2; cdr3_aa: CASSALTGLAKDEQYF; cdr3_nt: TGTGCCAGCAGCGCTCTTACGGGACTAGCGAAGGACGAGCAGTACTTC
clone_size: -; v_call: TRBV7-9; j_call: TRBJ2-7; d_call: -; cdr3_aa: CASSLAGVEEQYF; cdr3_nt: TGTGCCAGCAGCTTAGCGGGGGTTGAAGAGCAGTACTTC
clone_size: -; v_call: TRBV7-2; j_call: TRBJ2-1; d_call: TRBD2; cdr3_aa: CASSQVAGIYEQFF; cdr3_nt: TGTGCCAGCAGCCAAGTAGCGGGGATATATGAGCAGTTCTTC